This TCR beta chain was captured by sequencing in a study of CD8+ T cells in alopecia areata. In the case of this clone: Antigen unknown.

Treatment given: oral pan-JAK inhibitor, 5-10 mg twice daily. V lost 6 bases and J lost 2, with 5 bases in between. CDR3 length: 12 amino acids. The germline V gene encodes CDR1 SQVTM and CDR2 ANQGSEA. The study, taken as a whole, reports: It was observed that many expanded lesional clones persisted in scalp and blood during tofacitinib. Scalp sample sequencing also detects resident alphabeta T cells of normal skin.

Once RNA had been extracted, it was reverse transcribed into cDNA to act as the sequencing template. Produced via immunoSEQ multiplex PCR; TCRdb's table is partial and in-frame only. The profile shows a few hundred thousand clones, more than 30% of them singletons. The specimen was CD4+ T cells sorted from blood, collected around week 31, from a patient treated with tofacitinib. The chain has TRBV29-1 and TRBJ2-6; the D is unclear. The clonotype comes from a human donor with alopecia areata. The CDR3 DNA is TGCAGCGTCCAGACTGGGGCCAACGTCCTGACTTTC. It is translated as CSVQTGANVLTF.